These T cell receptor beta chains were read from a single sample in a study of cytomegalovirus exposure and HLA in healthy donors. The table came from immunoSEQ multiplex PCR; TCRdb's copy has only in-frame clones and leaves some out. The table lists around 40,000 clones. The sequenced sample was PBMCs. Every receptor here comes from a man aged 40-55 years in good health and CMV-seropositive. Each CDR3 is given with its conserved first and last residue. A D gene is named only where the DNA matches it firmly. Expanded clones get a size class; other rows say once, few or many, or leave the size out.

CDR3 DNA,CDR3 protein,J gene,clone size,V gene,D gene
TGTGCCAGTTTCGTTTGGACAGGCTTGGGTCAGCCCCAGCATTTT,CASFVWTGLGQPQHF,TRBJ1-5,-,TRBV6-1,TRBD1
TGTGCCAGCAGCCGCCGACAGGGCCAACTGTTTTTT,CASSRRQGQLFF,TRBJ1-4,-,TRBV7-9,TRBD1
TGTGCCAGCAGCCCCAGGGGGCCAAACGAGCAGTACTTC,CASSPRGPNEQYF,TRBJ2-7,-,TRBV7-9,TRBD1
TGTGCCAGTAATATATATGGGGGCGGTTTCAATCAGCCCCAGCATTTT,CASNIYGGGFNQPQHF,TRBJ1-5,-,TRBV19,-
TGTGCCAGCAGCGCCCGACAGGGGGTGGGCTACGAGCAGTACTTC,CASSARQGVGYEQYF,TRBJ2-7,-,TRBV9,TRBD1
TGTGCCAGCGGGACAGCCTACGAGCAGTACTTC,CASGTAYEQYF,TRBJ2-7,-,TRBV6-5,TRBD1
TGTGCTAGTGGTTTATTCGGCACAGATACGCAGTATTTT,CASGLFGTDTQYF,TRBJ2-3,-,TRBV12-5,-
TGTGCCAGCGGGGAGACCGGAGGTCCCTACGAGCAGTACTTC,CASGETGGPYEQYF,TRBJ2-7,-,TRBV7-9,-
TGTGCCTGGAGGCTCTCCAGCTCAGGGCAGTTCTTC,CAWRLSSSGQFF,TRBJ2-1,-,TRBV30,-
TGTGCCAGCAGTTTATACGGGGTTAATGAAAAACTGTTTTTT,CASSLYGVNEKLFF,TRBJ1-4,-,TRBV27,-
TGTGCCAGCAGCGTAGACGGGTCAGACTACAATGAGCAGTTCTTC,CASSVDGSDYNEQFF,TRBJ2-1,-,TRBV9,-
TGTGCCAGCAGTGCCCGGGACAGCCGATATGGCTACACCTTC,CASSARDSRYGYTF,TRBJ1-2,-,TRBV27,TRBD1
TGTGCCAGCCGGCGGGGGTCAACTAATGAAAAACTGTTTTTT,CASRRGSTNEKLFF,TRBJ1-4,-,TRBV2,-
TGTGCCAGCTCACCGGGGACAGACTATGGCTACACCTTC,CASSPGTDYGYTF,TRBJ1-2,-,TRBV18,TRBD1
TGCAGCGTTGCGTCAGGGGGGGAGCAGTACTTC,CSVASGGEQYF,TRBJ2-7,-,TRBV29-1,-
TGTGCCAGCAGTCCTGCGGGAAACACCGGGGAGCTGTTTTTT,CASSPAGNTGELFF,TRBJ2-2,-,TRBV27,-
TGTGCCAGCAGCTTAGGGGGGGGGCGAGCGCCAGAGACCCAGTACTTC,CASSLGGGRAPETQYF,TRBJ2-5,-,TRBV13,-
TGTGCCAGCAGCTCCAGACTAAGCACAGATACGCAGTATTTT,CASSSRLSTDTQYF,TRBJ2-3,-,TRBV7-6,-
TGTGCCAGCAGCTTGGAACAGGGGGTCAGCCACGAGCAGTACTTC,CASSLEQGVSHEQYF,TRBJ2-7,-,TRBV11-3,TRBD1
TGTGCCAGCAGCAGCACCCCCTCCCGGGGTTTTGGAAACACCATATATTTT,CASSSTPSRGFGNTIYF,TRBJ1-3,-,TRBV7-9,-
TGTGCCAGCAGTGAAAACAGGGTGGGCTCACCCCTCCACTTT,CASSENRVGSPLHF,TRBJ1-6,-,TRBV2,-
TGTGCCAGCAGGGGGGACAGTCCCCAGCATTTT,CASRGDSPQHF,TRBJ1-5,-,TRBV6-6,TRBD1
TGTGCCAGCAAGGGGCGCTATGAAAAACTGTTTTTT,CASKGRYEKLFF,TRBJ1-4,-,TRBV2,-
TGTGCCAGTAGTCCTGTCGGAGGGGGCCGCGAGCAGTACTTC,CASSPVGGGREQYF,TRBJ2-7,-,TRBV19,-
TGTGCCAGCAGCCCACCTCCAGGACAGGGGGAGGCAGATACGCAGTATTTT,CASSPPPGQGEADTQYF,TRBJ2-3,-,TRBV7-3,TRBD1
TGTGCCAGCAGTATATCGTCCGGGTGGGCCTACGAGCAGTACTTC,CASSISSGWAYEQYF,TRBJ2-7,-,TRBV6-5,-
TGTGCCAGCAGTGGGGACAGAGGAGCAACTAATGAAAAACTGTTTTTT,CASSGDRGATNEKLFF,TRBJ1-4,-,TRBV6-6,TRBD1
TGTGCCAGCAGCCGTTTGGGACTAGGAGGCACAGATACGCAGTATTTT,CASSRLGLGGTDTQYF,TRBJ2-3,-,TRBV5-4,TRBD2
TGTGCCAGTAGTAATACAGGGAGGGACAATCAGCCCCAGCATTTT,CASSNTGRDNQPQHF,TRBJ1-5,-,TRBV19,-
TGTGCCAGCTCATCAACTAGCGGGAGTGTGGATGAGCAGTTCTTC,CASSSTSGSVDEQFF,TRBJ2-1,-,TRBV18,TRBD2
TGCGCCAGCAGCCACGGACAGGGGGCTGAGACCGGGGAGCTGTTTTTT,CASSHGQGAETGELFF,TRBJ2-2,-,TRBV4-1,TRBD1
TGTGCCAGCAGTTTAATCTCTCCGTCCATAGAACCCTATTCACCCCTCCACTTT,CASSLISPSIEPYSPLHF,TRBJ1-6,-,TRBV27,-
TGTGCCAGTAGTATAGCAGGCCCTACCTATGGCTACACCTTC,CASSIAGPTYGYTF,TRBJ1-2,-,TRBV19,-
TGTGCCTGGAGTGTATCGACAGGGCGAAATTCACCCCTCCACTTT,CAWSVSTGRNSPLHF,TRBJ1-6,-,TRBV30,TRBD1
TGTGCCAGCCACAGGGTGGGTCCAGGAGAGACCCAGTACTTC,CASHRVGPGETQYF,TRBJ2-5,-,TRBV2,-
TGTGCCAGCAGTCCCCGACAGGGCCTCATCTCTGGGGCCAACGTCCTGACTTTC,CASSPRQGLISGANVLTF,TRBJ2-6,-,TRBV28,TRBD1
TGTGCCAGCAGCCCCGGGGGGTGGGATACGCAGTATTTT,CASSPGGWDTQYF,TRBJ2-3,-,TRBV7-6,TRBD2
TGCGCCAGCAGCTCGGGACAGGGGGCGCTTATCGGGGAGCTGTTTTTT,CASSSGQGALIGELFF,TRBJ2-2,-,TRBV5-1,TRBD1
TGTGCCAGCAGCCGCGACAGCAACTCTGGAAACACCATATATTTT,CASSRDSNSGNTIYF,TRBJ1-3,-,TRBV7-2,-
TGTGCCAGCTCACCGAAAGGAGACACCATATATTTT,CASSPKGDTIYF,TRBJ1-3,-,TRBV18,-
TGTGCCACCAGCAGAGATCTACAGGGGCTCAACACCGGGGAGCTGTTTTTT,CATSRDLQGLNTGELFF,TRBJ2-2,-,TRBV15,TRBD1
TGTGCCAGCAGCCTACGCCACGGGGAAAACTATGGCTACACCTTC,CASSLRHGENYGYTF,TRBJ1-2,-,TRBV11-3,-
TGTGCCAGCTCACCAGCTGTTGTAGTTGACGAGCAGTACTTC,CASSPAVVVDEQYF,TRBJ2-7,-,TRBV18,-
TGTGCCAGCAGCCCCGGACAGGGACTCTTCAACTATGGCTACACCTTC,CASSPGQGLFNYGYTF,TRBJ1-2,medium-sized,TRBV11-2,TRBD1
TGTGCCAGCACATACAGGGAGTTGGAAGCTTTCTTT,CASTYRELEAFF,TRBJ1-1,-,TRBV2,-
TGTGCCAGCAGTGAAGCGGCGGCAGTGAGTATGAACACTGAAGCTTTCTTT,CASSEAAAVSMNTEAFF,TRBJ1-1,-,TRBV6-1,-
TGTGCCAGCGGTCTGGGTAGAGGCTCCACTGAGACCCAGTACTTC,CASGLGRGSTETQYF,TRBJ2-5,-,TRBV9,-
TGTGCCAGCAGTTTATCGAAATCGGCGGGTAGCTCCTACAATGAGCAGTTCTTC,CASSLSKSAGSSYNEQFF,TRBJ2-1,-,TRBV27,-
TGTGCCAGCAGCCGTCGGCCGGGACAGGGGATGTGGGAGACCCAGTACTTC,CASSRRPGQGMWETQYF,TRBJ2-5,-,TRBV28,TRBD1
TGTGCCGAGGCCTGCGACGCGGGGAGAGGTTACGAGCAGTACTTC,CAEACDAGRGYEQYF,TRBJ2-7,-,TRBV9,-
TGTGCCAGCAGTCCCCCTTCAGCGGGAGCTGTTGAGCAGTTCTTC,CASSPPSAGAVEQFF,TRBJ2-1,-,TRBV6-6,TRBD2
TGCAGTGCACAGAGGGACACTGAAGCTTTCTTT,CSAQRDTEAFF,TRBJ1-1,-,TRBV20-1,-
TGTGCCAGCAGGACTAGCGCGATCACCGGGGAGCTGTTTTTT,CASRTSAITGELFF,TRBJ2-2,-,TRBV2,TRBD2
TGTGCCTGGAGTATGCAGGGGGCGGTTGAAGCTTTCTTT,CAWSMQGAVEAFF,TRBJ1-1,-,TRBV30,TRBD1
TGTGCCAGCAGTTACTCGAAGGGGAATGAGCAGTTCTTC,CASSYSKGNEQFF,TRBJ2-1,-,TRBV6-5,-